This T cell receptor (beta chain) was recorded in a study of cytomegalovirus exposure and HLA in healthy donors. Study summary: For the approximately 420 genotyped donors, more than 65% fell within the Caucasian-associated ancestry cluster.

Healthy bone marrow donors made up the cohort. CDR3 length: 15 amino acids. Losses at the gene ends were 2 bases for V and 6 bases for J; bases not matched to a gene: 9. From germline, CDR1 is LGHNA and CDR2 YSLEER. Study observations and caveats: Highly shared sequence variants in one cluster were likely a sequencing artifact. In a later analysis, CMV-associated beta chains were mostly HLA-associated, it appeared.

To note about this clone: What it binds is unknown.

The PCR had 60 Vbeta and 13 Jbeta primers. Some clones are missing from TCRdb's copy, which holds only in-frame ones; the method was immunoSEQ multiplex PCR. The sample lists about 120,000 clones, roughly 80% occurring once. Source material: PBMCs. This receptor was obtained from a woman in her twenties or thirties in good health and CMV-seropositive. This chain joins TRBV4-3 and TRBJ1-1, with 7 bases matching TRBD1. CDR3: CASSQQNYRGAEAFF. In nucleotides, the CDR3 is TGCGCCAGCAGCCAACAGAACTACAGGGGCGCTGAAGCTTTCTTT.